Below, 26 T cell receptor beta chains from the same sample are listed, as sequenced in a study of T cell responses to AZD1222 COVID-19 vaccine. Clones were read by immunoSEQ multiplex PCR, and TCRdb kept only the in-frame ones, dropping some. The data contain about 150,000 clones, over 85% of them seen just once; the ten biggest clones take up approximately 20%. The source was peripheral blood, collected on day 0 of AZD1222 vaccination. These receptors were collected from an adult in good health.

This clone appeared once. The rearrangement joins TRBV2 to TRBJ1-1; 7 nucleotides match TRBD1. Trimming took 5 bases from V and 0 from J; bases not matched to a gene: 3. Germline V lookup: CDR1 SNHLY, CDR2 FYNNEI. This CDR3 has 14 amino acids. The CDR3 DNA reads as TGTGCCAGCAGTTACAGGGGTCTGAACACTGAAGCTTTCTTT. Translation: CASSYRGLNTEAFF.

The chain uses TRBV7-6 and TRBJ1-2, with 9 positions matching TRBD1. The CDR3 loop spans 15 amino acids. With V trimmed by 4 bases and J by 7 bases, 10 bases remained unmatched. Germline V CDR1 and CDR2: SGHVS, FNYEAQ. The CDR3 sequence is CASSSRTGDVSGYTF. The CDR3 DNA sequence: TGTGCCAGCAGCTCTCGGACAGGGGATGTGAGTGGCTACACCTTC. The whole variable domain, filled in from reference TRBV7-6 and TRBJ1-2, reads GAGVSQSPRYKVTKRGQDVALRCDPISGHVSLYWYRQALGQGPEFLTYFNYEAQQDKSGLPNDRFSAERPEGSISTLTIQRTEQRDSAMYRCASSSRTGDVSGYTFGSGTRLTVV.

V and J are TRBV27 and TRBJ1-3; TRBD1 might be the D (5 bases). Between the trimmed V and J ends, which lost 1 base and 0 bases, there was a span of 10 bases. Germline V gene lookup returns CDR1 MNHEY and CDR2 SMNVEV (reference sequence). The CDR3 has 16 amino acids. In nucleotides, the CDR3 is TGTGCCAGCAGTTTATGGGACGGTCTCTCTGGAAACACCATATATTTT. Translating it yields CASSLWDGLSGNTIYF.

The gene calls are TRBV28 and TRBJ1-2, with 8 positions matching TRBD1. J gave up 2 bases and V 6 bases, and 5 bases lay outside the gene matches. This CDR3 is built from 14 residues. Germline lookup yields CDR1 MDHEN and CDR2 SYDVKM. For the CDR3, the DNA is TGTGCCAGCAGGATTACAGGGGGGAACTATGGCTACACCTTC. Translation gives CASRITGGNYGYTF.

As to this clone: This same CDR3 is encoded by further DNA sequences in the sample. The chain recombines TRBV5-1 with TRBJ2-5; D is unclear. CDR3 length: 13 residues. Germline V gene data show CDR1 as SGHRS and CDR2 as YFSETQ. Trimming cost V 0 bases and J 5 bases, with 8 bases left between them. The CDR3 loop is CASSLEGQETQYF. CDR3 DNA sequence: TGCGCCAGCAGCTTGGAGGGTCAGGAGACCCAGTACTTC.

The rearrangement joins TRBV5-6 to TRBJ2-1; D perhaps matches TRBD2 (6 bases). CDR3 size: 16 residues. Germline assignment: CDR1 SGHDT and CDR2 YYEEEE. The V gene lost 0 bases and the J gene lost 8 bases, with 18 bases spanning the gap. The CDR3 here is CASSLVGYGSGDEQFF. The CDR3 DNA is TGTGCCAGCAGCTTGGTTGGGTACGGGTCGGGAGATGAGCAGTTCTTC.

V usage is TRBV28 and J usage is TRBJ1-5; D uncertain. Trimming removed 6 bases at V and 2 bases at J, with 11 bases between. This CDR3 has 14 amino acids. CDR1 and CDR2 from the germline V gene are MDHEN and SYDVKM. CDR3 residues: CASSNAGGNQPQHF. CDR3 DNA: TGTGCCAGCAGCAATGCAGGCGGCAATCAGCCCCAGCATTTT.

In nucleotides, the CDR3 is TGTGCCAGCAGCTTGGACAGTACTAATCAGCCCCAGCATTTT. Encoded protein: CASSLDSTNQPQHF. The genes are TRBV11-1 and TRBJ1-5, with D possibly TRBD1 on 6 matching bases. V lost 3 bases and J lost 4, with 10 bases in between. The CDR3 covers 14 residues. CDR1 SGHAT and CDR2 FQDESV come from the germline V gene (reference sequence).

The V gene is TRBV7-2, the J gene TRBJ1-5; 7 bases fit TRBD1. The germline V gene encodes CDR1 SGHTA and CDR2 FQGNSA. Trimming cost V 1 base and J 9 bases; bases outside gene matches: 15. The CDR3 has 17 residues. CDR3 in DNA: TGTGCCAGCAGCTTAGGGGTCAGGGGGATCGCGGCGCCGCCCCAGCATTTT. Residues: CASSLGVRGIAAPPQHF.

V and J are TRBV6-5 and TRBJ2-7; 9 bases fit TRBD2. From germline, CDR1 is MNHEY and CDR2 SVGAGI. Germline trimming cut 6 bases from V and 5 bases from J; bases unmatched to any gene: 5. This CDR3 contains 13 residues. Written as DNA, the CDR3 is TGTGCCAGCAGCCGCGGGACTAGCAACGAGCAGTACTTC. It yields the protein CASSRGTSNEQYF.

This chain connects TRBV12-3 or TRBV12-4 to TRBJ1-5; perhaps TRBD1 as D (5 bases). V gave up 8 bases and J gave up 6 bases, with 11 bases separating them. The CDR3 totals 12 residues. The CDR3 coding sequence is TGTGCCAGCGGCCGCGGGGCTCAGCCCCAGCATTTT. Residues: CASGRGAQPQHF.

The chain employs TRBV5-1 and TRBJ2-1; 9 bases match TRBD2. Per germline, CDR1 SGHRS and CDR2 YFSETQ. This CDR3 is 15 amino acids long. V trimming: 3 bases; J trimming: 6 bases; junction bases outside the gene matches: 7. CDR3 sequence (DNA): TGCGCCAGCAGCTGGGGCGGGAGGGCCGGCAATGAGCAGTTCTTC. This translates into CASSWGGRAGNEQFF.

The chain employs TRBV24-1 and TRBJ2-5; 7 bases line up with TRBD1. The V and J ends lost 5 bases and 2 bases, in that order; junction bases with no gene match: 10. The CDR3 totals 16 residues. Germline V gives CDR1 KGHDR, CDR2 SFDVKD. The CDR3 bases are TGTGCCACCAGTGCGGCTGCAGGGGGACCTCAAGAGACCCAGTACTTC. Translating it yields CATSAAAGGPQETQYF.

The J gene is TRBJ2-5, the V gene TRBV5-1; either TRBD1 or TRBD2 may supply D (6 bases each). Germline CDR1 SGHRS, CDR2 YFSETQ. CDR3 size: 14 residues. Trimming pared 1 base from V and 4 bases from J, leaving 11 bases between. CDR3 bases: TGCGCCAGCAGCTTGAAAGAGGGGGGAGAGACCCAGTACTTC. Protein sequence: CASSLKEGGETQYF.

The gene calls are TRBV11-1 and TRBJ1-2, with 10 bases that match TRBD1. J lost 4 bases, V lost 4 bases, and 6 bases had no gene match. The CDR3 spans 15 residues. CDR1 SGHAT and CDR2 FQDESV come from the germline V gene (reference sequence). CDR3: CASSSRQGAFYGYTF. CDR3 in DNA: TGTGCCAGCAGCTCTCGACAGGGGGCCTTCTATGGCTACACCTTC.

The chain links TRBV19 to TRBJ2-7; no clear D. The CDR3 contains 15 residues. CDR1 is LNHDA, CDR2 SQIVND, per germline (reference sequence). V was pared by 0 bases and J by 5 bases, with 14 bases between. The CDR3 sequence: CASSIEPASINEQYF. CDR3 DNA: TGTGCCAGTAGTATAGAGCCAGCGTCAATAAACGAGCAGTACTTC.

As DNA, the CDR3 is TGTGCCATCAGTCCTCGGACAGGAGTCTACGAGCAGTACTTC. This translates into CAISPRTGVYEQYF. V and J are TRBV10-3 and TRBJ2-7, with 7 bases aligning to TRBD1. The CDR3 runs 14 residues. Germline lookup yields CDR1 ENHRY and CDR2 SYGVKD. The trim removed 5 bases at V and 3 bases at J, leaving 7 bases unmatched.

This rearrangement joins TRBV28 to TRBJ1-1, with D possibly TRBD1 on 5 matching bases. Trimming left V 6 bases short and J 4 bases short, with 15 bases between. The CDR3 sequence is 14 residues long. The germline V gene has CDR1 MDHEN and CDR2 SYDVKM. CDR3 nucleotide sequence: TGTGCCAGCAGATCCCCTAGGACATTCACTGAAGCTTTCTTT. Its translation: CASRSPRTFTEAFF.

The chain uses TRBV29-1 and TRBJ1-3, with D perhaps TRBD1 (5 bases). Germline V gene lookup returns CDR1 SQVTM and CDR2 ANQGSEA. The V end lost 1 base, the J end lost 8 bases, and 9 bases lay between the germline ends. This CDR3 contains 12 residues. The chain's CDR3 is CSVEGREYTIYF. CDR3 coding DNA: TGCAGCGTTGAAGGCAGGGAGTACACCATATATTTT. Looking up the rest from reference TRBV29-1 and TRBJ1-3 gives the full variable domain: SAVISQKPSRDICQRGTSLTIQCQVDSQVTMMFWYRQQPGQSLTLIATANQGSEATYESGFVIDKFPISRPNLTFSTLTVSNMSPEDSSIYLCSVEGREYTIYFGEGSWLTVV.

The chain links TRBV11-3 to TRBJ1-6, with D tentatively TRBD1 (6 bases). The V and J ends lost 3 bases and 10 bases respectively, with 13 bases between them. Germline CDR1 is SGHNT and CDR2 is YENEEA. The CDR3 length is 14 residues. DNA for the CDR3: TGTGCCAGCAGCTTCGAGAGGGGGAGGTCACCCCTCCACTTT. It encodes CASSFERGRSPLHF.

The rearrangement links TRBV6-5 to TRBJ2-7; tentative D call: TRBD1 (6 bases). V shed 4 bases and J shed 3 bases, with 13 bases lying between them. Germline V gene lookup returns CDR1 MNHEY and CDR2 SVGAGI. This CDR3 contains 14 residues. CDR3 protein: CASSSLGTNYEQYF. The DNA for the CDR3 is TGTGCCAGCAGTTCCTTGGGGACAAACTACGAGCAGTACTTC.

The J gene is TRBJ1-4, the V gene TRBV7-2, with D perhaps TRBD1 (5 bases). Germline loops: CDR1 SGHTA, CDR2 FQGNSA. V was shortened by 1 base and J by 9 bases, with 15 bases between the two germline ends. The CDR3 runs to 15 residues. CDR3 region: CASSLVPGKDQKLFF. CDR3 DNA: TGTGCCAGCAGCTTAGTACCAGGGAAAGATCAAAAACTGTTTTTT.

CDR3 sequence: CASRAQGRIGYTF. In nucleotides, the CDR3 is TGTGCCAGCAGGGCGCAGGGTCGTATCGGCTACACCTTC. The chain joins TRBV5-8 to TRBJ1-2, with D tentatively TRBD1 (5 bases). This CDR3 region has 13 residues. Trimming pared 5 bases from V and 8 bases from J, leaving 16 bases between. Looked up from germline, CDR1 is SGHTS and CDR2 is YDEGEE.

On this clone: This sample includes further DNA sequences coding for the same CDR3. This chain connects TRBV5-1 to TRBJ1-4; the D is unclear. With 2 bases removed from V and 1 base from J, the gap between germline ends came to 6 bases. CDR3 length: 14 residues. The germline gives CDR1 SGHRS, CDR2 YFSETQ. CDR3 amino acids: CASSFALTNEKLFF. In nucleotides, the CDR3 is TGCGCCAGCAGCTTCGCGTTAACTAATGAAAAACTGTTTTTT.

This clone came up once. CDR3 DNA: TGTGCCAGCAGCTTGTGGACCCCCCGATCGCTAGCGGGAGAACCCTCCTACAATGAGCAGTTCTTC. It yields the protein CASSLWTPRSLAGEPSYNEQFF. The chain is built from TRBV7-3 and TRBJ2-1; 10 bases fit TRBD2. CDR1 SGHTA and CDR2 FQGTGA come from the germline V gene. CDR3 length: 22 amino acids. J gave up 0 bases and V 3 bases, and 20 bases lay outside the gene matches.

The chain links TRBV11-2 to TRBJ1-5; the D is unclear. V dropped 5 bases and J dropped 9 bases, with 20 bases sitting between them. This CDR3 is 15 amino acids long. Germline V gives CDR1 SGHAT, CDR2 FQNNGV. In DNA form, the CDR3 reads TGTGCCAGCAGCCAAGGTGGCAGGCACCTGGCGCCCCAGCATTTT. It specifies CASSQGGRHLAPQHF.